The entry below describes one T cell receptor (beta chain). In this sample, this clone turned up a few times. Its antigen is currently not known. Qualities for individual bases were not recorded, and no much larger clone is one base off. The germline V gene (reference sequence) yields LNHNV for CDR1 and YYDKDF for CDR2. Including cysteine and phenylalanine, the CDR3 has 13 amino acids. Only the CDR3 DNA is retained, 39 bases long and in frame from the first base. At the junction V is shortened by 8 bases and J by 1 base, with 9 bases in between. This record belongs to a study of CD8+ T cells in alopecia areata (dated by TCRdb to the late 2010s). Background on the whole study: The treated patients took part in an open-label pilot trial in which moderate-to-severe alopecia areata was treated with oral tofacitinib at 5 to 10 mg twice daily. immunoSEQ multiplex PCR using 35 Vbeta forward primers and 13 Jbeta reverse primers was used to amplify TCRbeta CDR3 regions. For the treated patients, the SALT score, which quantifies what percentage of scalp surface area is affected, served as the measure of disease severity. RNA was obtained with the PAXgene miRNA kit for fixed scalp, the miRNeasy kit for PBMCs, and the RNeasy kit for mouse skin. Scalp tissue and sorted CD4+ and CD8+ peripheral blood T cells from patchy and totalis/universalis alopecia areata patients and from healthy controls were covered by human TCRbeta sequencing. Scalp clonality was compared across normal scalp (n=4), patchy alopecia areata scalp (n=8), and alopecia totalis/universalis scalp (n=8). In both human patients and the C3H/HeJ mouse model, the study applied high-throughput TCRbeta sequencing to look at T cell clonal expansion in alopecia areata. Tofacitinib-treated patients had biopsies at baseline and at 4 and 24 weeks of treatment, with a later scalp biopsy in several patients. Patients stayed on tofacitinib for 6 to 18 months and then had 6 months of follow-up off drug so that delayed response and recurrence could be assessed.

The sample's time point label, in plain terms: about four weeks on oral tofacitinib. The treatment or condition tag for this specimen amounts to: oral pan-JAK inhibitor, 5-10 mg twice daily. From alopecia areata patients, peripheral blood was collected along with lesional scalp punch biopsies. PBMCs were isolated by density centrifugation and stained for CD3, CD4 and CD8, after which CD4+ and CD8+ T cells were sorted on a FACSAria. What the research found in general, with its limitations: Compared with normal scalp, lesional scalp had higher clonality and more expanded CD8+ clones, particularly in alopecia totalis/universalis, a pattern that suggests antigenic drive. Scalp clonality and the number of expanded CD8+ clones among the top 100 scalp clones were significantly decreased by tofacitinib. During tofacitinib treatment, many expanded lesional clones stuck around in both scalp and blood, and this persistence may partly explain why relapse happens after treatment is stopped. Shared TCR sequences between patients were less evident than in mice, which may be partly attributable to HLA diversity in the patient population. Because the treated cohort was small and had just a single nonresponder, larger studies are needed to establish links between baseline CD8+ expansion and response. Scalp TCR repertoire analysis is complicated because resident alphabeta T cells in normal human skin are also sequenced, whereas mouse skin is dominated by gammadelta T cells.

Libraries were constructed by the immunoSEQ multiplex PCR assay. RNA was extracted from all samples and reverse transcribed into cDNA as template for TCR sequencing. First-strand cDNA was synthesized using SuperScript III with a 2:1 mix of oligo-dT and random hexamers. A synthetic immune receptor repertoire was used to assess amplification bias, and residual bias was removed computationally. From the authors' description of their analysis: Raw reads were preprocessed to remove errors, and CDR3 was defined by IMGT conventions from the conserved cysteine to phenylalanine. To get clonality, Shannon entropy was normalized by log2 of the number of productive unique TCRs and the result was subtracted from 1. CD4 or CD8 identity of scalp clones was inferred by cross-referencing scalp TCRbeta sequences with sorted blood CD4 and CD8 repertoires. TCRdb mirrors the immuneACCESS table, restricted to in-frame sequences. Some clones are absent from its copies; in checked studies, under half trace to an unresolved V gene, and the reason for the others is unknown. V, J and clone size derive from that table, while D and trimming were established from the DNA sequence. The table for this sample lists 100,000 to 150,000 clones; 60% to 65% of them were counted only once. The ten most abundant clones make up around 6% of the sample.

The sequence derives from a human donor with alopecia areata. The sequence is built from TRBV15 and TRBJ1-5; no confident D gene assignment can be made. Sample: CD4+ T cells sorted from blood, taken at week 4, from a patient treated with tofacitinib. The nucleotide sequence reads TGTGCCACCGGGTCAAGGAGCAATCAGCCCCAGCATTTT. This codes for CATGSRSNQPQHF.